Listed here is a single TCR beta chain. The entry originates in a study of somatic mutations in cytotoxic T cells in rheumatoid arthritis. Trimming cost V 2 bases and J 6 bases; bases outside gene matches: 6. CDR1 is SEHNR and CDR2 is FQNEAQ in the germline V gene (reference sequence). The length of the CDR3 is 15 residues. Clones were sequenced by immunoSEQ multiplex PCR, and TCRdb holds only the in-frame ones, with some missing. The repertoire holds fewer than 30,000 clones, about 81% seen once, with around 5% in the top ten. The chain recombines TRBV7-9 with TRBJ2-1; TRBD2 matches 8 bases. Material: CD8+ T cells sorted from blood. The receptor's source is a middle-aged man in good health. The CDR3, as DNA: TGTGCCAGCAGCTTACCCGGGACTAGAGTCAATGAGCAGTTCTTC. This codes for CASSLPGTRVNEQFF. Supplemented by reference TRBV7-9 and TRBJ2-1, the full variable domain reads DTGVSQNPRHKITKRGQNVTFRCDPISEHNRLYWYRQTLGQGPEFLTYFQNEAQLEKSRLLSDRFSAERPKGSFSTLEIQRTEQGDSAMYLCASSLPGTRVNEQFFGPGTRLTVL.